The 16 T cell receptor beta chains listed next were all sequenced from one sample in a study of blood T cell repertoires in COVID-19. Repertoires were generated with immunoSEQ multiplex PCR, while TCRdb's copy carries only in-frame clones and drops some. The profile shows 350,000 to 450,000 clones, roughly 85% of them singletons. The sequencing sample was made of peripheral blood. The receptors come from a woman between 18 and 30 years old with acute or convalescent COVID-19.

The chain links TRBV24-1 to TRBJ1-2; D is undetermined. Germline loops: CDR1 KGHDR, CDR2 SFDVKD. Trimming took 4 bases from V and 8 from J, leaving 16 bases between them. The CDR3 is 14 amino acids. The CDR3 nucleotides read TGTGCCACCAGTGAGCCCGGAGCAGCAGAAGGCTACACCTTC. Its protein is CATSEPGAAEGYTF.

The chain combines TRBV6-5 with TRBJ1-6, with TRBD1 matching 10 bases. The V and J ends lost 4 bases and 8 bases, in that order; junction bases with no gene match: 8. Germline V gene sequence: CDR1 MNHEY, CDR2 SVGAGI. The length of the CDR3 is 16 residues. In nucleotides, the CDR3 is TGTGCCAGCAGTTCCGGGACAGGGGAGACGGATTCACCCCTCCACTTT. Its protein product is CASSSGTGETDSPLHF.

The J gene is TRBJ1-4, the V gene TRBV4-1; 7 bases match TRBD1. Germline trimming cut 3 bases from V and 3 bases from J; bases unmatched to any gene: 4. CDR1 and CDR2 (germline): MGHRA, YSYEKL. The CDR3 is 15 amino acids. The CDR3 loop is CASSHYRGPNEKLFF. DNA of the CDR3: TGCGCCAGCAGCCACTACAGGGGACCTAATGAAAAACTGTTTTTT.

The chain couples TRBV6-2 or TRBV6-3 to TRBJ1-1; D is unclear. V was cut by 2 bases and J by 2 bases, with 6 bases left in between. The CDR3 loop spans 13 amino acids. Germline CDR1 and CDR2: MNHEY and SVGEGT. CDR3 bases: TGTGCCAGCAGTTACAACATTAACACTGAAGCTTTCTTT. Translating gives CASSYNINTEAFF.

The table lists this clone with a count of one. The rearrangement links TRBV4-1 to TRBJ2-7; 7 nucleotides align to TRBD2. With 2 bases clipped from V and 6 bases from J, the junction kept 13 bases outside the gene matches. The CDR3 length is 16 residues. In germline, CDR1 is MGHRA, CDR2 YSYEKL. The CDR3 is CASSQQRLATGGEQYF. CDR3 DNA: TGCGCCAGCAGCCAACAACGACTAGCAACGGGGGGCGAGCAGTACTTC.

The CDR3 protein is CASSVAGTGPGYGYTF. In nucleotides, the CDR3 is TGTGCCAGCAGCGTAGCAGGGACAGGGCCTGGCTATGGCTACACCTTC. The rearrangement joins TRBV9 to TRBJ1-2; TRBD1 agrees at 9 bases. The CDR3 has 16 amino acids. CDR1 and CDR2 from the germline V gene are SGDLS and YYNGEE. The ends lost 0 bases at V and 4 bases at J; junction bases unmatched: 7.

This clone has only one observation. This rearrangement joins TRBV9 to TRBJ2-2; 7 bases map to TRBD2. The V gene end was trimmed by 0 bases and the J gene end by 4 bases; junction bases not matched to a gene: 9. This CDR3 spans 17 amino acids. Germline V gene lookup returns CDR1 SGDLS and CDR2 YYNGEE. In nucleotides, the CDR3 is TGTGCCAGCAGCGTAGATGGCGGGAGCGGTATCACCGGGGAGCTGTTTTTT. Protein product: CASSVDGGSGITGELFF.

The chain recombines TRBV4-1 with TRBJ2-5; the match to TRBD2 covers 8 bases. The CDR3 is 14 amino acids. J was trimmed by 2 bases and V by 8 bases; bases with no gene match: 7. Per germline, CDR1 MGHRA and CDR2 YSYEKL. The CDR3 region has the DNA TGCGCCAGCGAGCGGGAGTGGGGGCAAGAGACCCAGTACTTC. Translated: CASEREWGQETQYF.

V and J are TRBV5-6 and TRBJ1-1, with D possibly matching TRBD1 (5 bases). Trimming pared 3 bases from V and 0 bases from J, leaving 15 bases between. The germline gives CDR1 SGHDT, CDR2 YYEEEE. CDR3 length: 16 amino acids. Here the CDR3 DNA reads TGTGCCAGCAGCTCAGGAGGGGTTAGGATGAACACTGAAGCTTTCTTT. Its protein is CASSSGGVRMNTEAFF.

CDR3 protein: CASSSAGNEQYF. DNA of the CDR3: TGTGCCAGCTCGTCAGCGGGAAACGAGCAGTACTTC. The rearrangement links TRBV18 to TRBJ2-7; 7 bases agree with TRBD2. Germline V gene sequence: CDR1 KGHSH, CDR2 LQKENI. The V segment lost 6 bases and the J segment 5 bases; nucleotides outside the gene matches: 4. The CDR3 loop spans 12 amino acids.

This chain joins TRBV5-5 and TRBJ2-5, with D possibly TRBD1 on 6 matching bases. Germline assignment: CDR1 SGHKS and CDR2 YYEKEE (reference sequence). V was shortened by 4 bases and J by 5 bases, with 15 bases between the two germline ends. The CDR3 has 14 residues. The CDR3 loop is CASSPQQGIETQYF. For the CDR3, the DNA is TGTGCCAGCAGCCCTCAACAGGGAATTGAGACCCAGTACTTC.

The rearrangement uses TRBV2 and TRBJ1-6; 9 bases line up with TRBD1. Germline CDR1 reads SNHLY; CDR2 reads FYNNEI. The V segment lost 4 bases and the J segment 9 bases; nucleotides outside the gene matches: 10. CDR3 length: 16 amino acids. CDR3 amino acids: CASSVRFGQGSSPLHF. The DNA for the CDR3 is TGTGCCAGCAGTGTAAGGTTTGGACAGGGGAGTTCACCCCTCCACTTT. Together with reference TRBV2 and TRBJ1-6, the CDR3 gives the full variable domain: EPEVTQTPSHQVTQMGQEVILRCVPISNHLYFYWYRQILGQKVEFLVSFYNNEISEKSEIFDDQFSVERPDGSNFTLKIRSTKLEDSAMYFCASSVRFGQGSSPLHFGNGTRLTVT.

V is TRBV6-1 and J is TRBJ2-7; D call uncertain. This CDR3 region has 15 residues. Germline CDR1 MNHNS, CDR2 SASEGT. V was clipped by 1 base and J by 0 bases, with 10 bases between them. CDR3 amino acids: CASSEGPLFSYEQYF. The CDR3 DNA reads as TGTGCCAGCAGTGAAGGCCCACTCTTCTCCTACGAGCAGTACTTC.

This chain uses TRBV27 with TRBJ1-5, with D unclear. Per germline, CDR1 MNHEY and CDR2 SMNVEV (reference sequence). Trimming removed 8 bases from V and 2 bases from J, with 10 bases in between. The CDR3 is 13 amino acids. In nucleotides, the CDR3 is TGTGCCAGCGTCCTCGGGGGCAATCAGCCCCAGCATTTT. It codes for CASVLGGNQPQHF.

V usage is TRBV28 and J usage is TRBJ2-6; no reliable D call. V was trimmed by 6 bases and J by 0 bases, leaving 9 bases between them. Germline CDR1 is MDHEN and CDR2 is SYDVKM. The CDR3 sequence is 15 residues long. CDR3 sequence reads: CASRPPLSGANVLTF. CDR3 coding DNA: TGTGCCAGCAGACCCCCACTCTCTGGGGCCAACGTCCTGACTTTC.

This clone appeared many times. The chain employs TRBV10-3 and TRBJ1-1; D may be TRBD1 (5 bases). CDR3 length: 14 amino acids. The V gene lost 1 base and the J gene lost 5 bases, with 11 bases spanning the gap. Germline-derived CDR1 and CDR2 are ENHRY and SYGVKD. This chain's CDR3 is CAISEFGAETEAFF. The CDR3 DNA follows: TGTGCCATCAGTGAGTTTGGGGCGGAGACTGAAGCTTTCTTT.